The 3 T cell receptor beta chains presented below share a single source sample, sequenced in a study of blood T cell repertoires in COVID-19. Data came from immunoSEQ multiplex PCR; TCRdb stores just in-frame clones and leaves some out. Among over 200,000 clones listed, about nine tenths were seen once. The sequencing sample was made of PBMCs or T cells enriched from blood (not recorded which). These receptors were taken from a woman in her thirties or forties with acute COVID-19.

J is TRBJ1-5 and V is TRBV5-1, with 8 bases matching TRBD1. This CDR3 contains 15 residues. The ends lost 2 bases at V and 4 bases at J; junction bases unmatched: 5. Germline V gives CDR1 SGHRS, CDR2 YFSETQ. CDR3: CASSFQGAPNQPQHF. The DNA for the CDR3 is TGCGCCAGCAGCTTCCAGGGGGCGCCGAATCAGCCCCAGCATTTT. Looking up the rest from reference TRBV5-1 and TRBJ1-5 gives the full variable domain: KAGVTQTPRYLIKTRGQQVTLSCSPISGHRSVSWYQQTPGQGLQFLFEYFSETQRNKGNFPGRFSGRQFSNSRSEMNVSTLELGDSALYLCASSFQGAPNQPQHFGDGTRLSIL.

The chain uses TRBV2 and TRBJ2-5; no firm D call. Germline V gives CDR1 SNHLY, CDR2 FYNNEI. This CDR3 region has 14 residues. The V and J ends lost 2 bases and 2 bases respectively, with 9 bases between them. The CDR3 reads CASSEYTRQETQYF. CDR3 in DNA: TGTGCCAGCAGTGAATATACACGTCAAGAGACCCAGTACTTC. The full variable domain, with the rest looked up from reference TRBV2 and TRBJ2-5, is EPEVTQTPSHQVTQMGQEVILRCVPISNHLYFYWYRQILGQKVEFLVSFYNNEISEKSEIFDDQFSVERPDGSNFTLKIRSTKLEDSAMYFCASSEYTRQETQYFGPGTRLLVL.

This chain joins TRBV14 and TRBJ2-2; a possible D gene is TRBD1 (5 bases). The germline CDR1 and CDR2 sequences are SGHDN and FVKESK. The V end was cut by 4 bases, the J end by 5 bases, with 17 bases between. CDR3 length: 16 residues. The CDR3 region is CASSRVGSGLTGELFF. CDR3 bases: TGTGCCAGCAGCCGAGTGGGCTCAGGGTTGACCGGGGAGCTGTTTTTT.